Listed below are T cell receptor beta chains from one sample, sequenced in a study of long-term antiretroviral therapy in people with HIV. The table came from immunoSEQ multiplex PCR; TCRdb's copy has only in-frame clones and leaves some out. In the table there are about 25,000 clones, roughly 85% of which are singletons. The sequences come from unsorted PBMCs, collected 1.2 years after starting antiretroviral therapy. These receptors were obtained from a man between 45 and 60 years old with HIV. Each CDR3 is given without its conserved first and last residue.

v_call cdr3_aa
TRBV7-8 ASSLAGRGRQETQY
TRBV5-8 ASSLGQHFSYNSPLH
TRBV19 ASNDSGNTIY
TRBV5-1 ASSLESGGPGELF
TRBV7-9 ASSFPFSPLH
TRBV7-8 ASSHRETSEAF
TRBV7-9 ASSYREGGELF
TRBV15 ATSRPRQGGVAEKLF
TRBV10-1 ASRIRTGEIQETQY
TRBV19 ASSIGQGEDNSPLH
TRBV9 ASSVGAAPTNEKLF
TRBV6-1 ASSEYTFYGYT
TRBV5-6 ASSLRPRLHTGELF
TRBV13 ASSTYSGSLDEQY
TRBV2 ASNRGQGTETQY
TRBV6-1 ASRTGDSPLH
TRBV28 ASGYPGLASNEQF
TRBV19 ASSTTGDLSEQY